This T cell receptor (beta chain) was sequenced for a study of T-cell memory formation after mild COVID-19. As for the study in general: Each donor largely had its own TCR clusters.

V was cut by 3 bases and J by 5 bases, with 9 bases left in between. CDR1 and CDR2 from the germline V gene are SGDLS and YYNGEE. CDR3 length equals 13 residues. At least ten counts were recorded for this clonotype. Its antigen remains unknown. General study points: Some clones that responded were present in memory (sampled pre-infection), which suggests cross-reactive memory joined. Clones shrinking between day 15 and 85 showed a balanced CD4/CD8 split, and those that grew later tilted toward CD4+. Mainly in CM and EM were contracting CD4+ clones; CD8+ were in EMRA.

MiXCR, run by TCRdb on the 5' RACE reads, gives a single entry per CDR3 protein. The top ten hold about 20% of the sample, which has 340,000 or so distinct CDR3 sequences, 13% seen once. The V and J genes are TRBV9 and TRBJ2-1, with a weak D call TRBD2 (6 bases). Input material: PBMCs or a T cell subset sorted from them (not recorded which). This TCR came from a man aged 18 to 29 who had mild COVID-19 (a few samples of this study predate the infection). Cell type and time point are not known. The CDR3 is CASSAGLDNEQFF. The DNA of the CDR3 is TGTGCCAGCAGCGCGGGACTGGACAATGAGCAGTTCTTC.